A selection of T cell receptor beta chains follows, all from one sample in a study of blood T cell repertoires in COVID-19. The repertoire was sequenced with immunoSEQ multiplex PCR; TCRdb's copy has only in-frame clones and lacks some. The sample carries some 30,000 clones, 88% recorded once. The sequencing sample was made of peripheral blood. These receptor sequences come from a woman of 80 years or more with active or convalescent COVID-19. CDR3s include the opening cysteine and the closing phenylalanine or tryptophan. Each record gives: clone size, J gene, V gene, D gene, CDR3 DNA, CDR3 protein. D genes are given only for firm matches. Part of the rows lack a size; the others show once, few, many or a class for expanded clones.

.	TRBJ1-5	TRBV25-1	.	TGTGCCAGCAGTGAACGAGCTGAGCCCCAGCATTTT	CASSERAEPQHF
.	TRBJ2-6	TRBV3-1/TRBV3-2	.	TGTGCCAGCAGCCAAGATAGCCCCTCTGGGGCCAACGTCCTGACTTTC	CASSQDSPSGANVLTF
.	TRBJ2-1	TRBV4-2	.	TGTGCCAGCAGCCGAACTCCGGGTGAATCGCGGTTCTTC	CASSRTPGESRFF
.	TRBJ1-5	TRBV7-2	TRBD1	TGTGCCAGCAGCGCAGGGGGCATTAGCAATCAGCCCCAGCATTTT	CASSAGGISNQPQHF
.	TRBJ2-7	TRBV29-1	TRBD1	TGCAGCGTTGAGAGACAGGGCTACGAGCAGTACTTC	CSVERQGYEQYF
.	TRBJ1-1	TRBV2	.	TGTGCCAGCAGGTTCCGGGATAACACTGAAGCTTTCTTT	CASRFRDNTEAFF
.	TRBJ1-1	TRBV19	.	TGTGCCACCTCCGGGTCTCATGAAGCTTTCTTT	CATSGSHEAFF
.	TRBJ2-6	TRBV6-2/TRBV6-3	TRBD1	TGTGCCAGCAGTTACTGGGGGACAGGGGGCAGCTCTGGGGCCAACGTCCTGACTTTC	CASSYWGTGGSSGANVLTF
.	TRBJ2-1	TRBV5-4	TRBD1	TGTGCCAGCAGCTCCCGGGACAGGGCCTACAATGAGCAGTTCTTC	CASSSRDRAYNEQFF
.	TRBJ2-3	TRBV29-1	TRBD2	TGCAGCGTCAAAAAACTAGCGGGTTCTAGCACAGATACGCAGTATTTT	CSVKKLAGSSTDTQYF
.	TRBJ2-5	TRBV12-3/TRBV12-4	.	TGTGCCAGCACCAAGTGGACAGAAGAGACCCAGTACTTC	CASTKWTEETQYF
.	TRBJ1-6	TRBV3-1/TRBV3-2	.	TGTGCCAGCACCCCGGGACAAGTATATAATTCACCCCTCCACTTT	CASTPGQVYNSPLHF
.	TRBJ1-6	TRBV19	.	TGTGCCAGTAGTATCTTAGGAGGGGACTCACCCCTCCACTTT	CASSILGGDSPLHF
.	TRBJ1-1	TRBV2	.	TGTGCCAGCAGTGAACAGGCTTACACTGAAGCTTTCTTT	CASSEQAYTEAFF
once	TRBJ2-7	TRBV9	TRBD2	TGTGCCAGCAGCGTGGGAGGGACTAGAGGCTACGAGCAGTACTTC	CASSVGGTRGYEQYF